This T cell receptor (beta chain) appears in the sequencing data of a study of OX40 agonist ivuxolimab in advanced cancers. Study details: In this cohort, patients received ivuxolimab, an agonistic anti-OX40 (CD134) antibody. Intravenous ivuxolimab was administered to patients every 2 weeks at 0.01 to 10 mg/kg. Patients with prior anti-PD-1, anti-PD-L1 or anti-CTLA-4 therapy were eligible; less than 50% had some. Study-wide results and limits: The antigen specificity of the peripheral T cells (those that were expanded) was not determined.

Germline lookup yields CDR1 SQVTM and CDR2 ANQGSEA. The CDR3 length is 15 residues. The V gene end was trimmed by 7 bases and the J gene end by 8 bases; junction bases not matched to a gene: 17. Worth noting for this clone: Antigen unknown.

Clones were sequenced by immunoSEQ multiplex PCR, and TCRdb holds only the in-frame ones, with some missing. The repertoire includes some 2,000 clones, 70% to 75% of them detected once, and 37% sits in the top ten. This clonotype originated in an adult with an advanced solid tumor such as melanoma, head and neck, liver or kidney cancer. The chain uses TRBV29-1 and TRBJ2-1, with 7 positions matching TRBD1. Sequencing used CD4+ or CD8+ T cells sorted from blood, obtained in a trial of the OX40 agonist ivuxolimab. CDR3 in amino acids: CSARKGTVSSDEQFF. Written as DNA, the CDR3 is TGCAGCGCTCGCAAAGGGACAGTTAGCAGCGATGAGCAGTTCTTC.